These T cell receptor beta chains were read from a single sample in a study of blood T cell repertoires in COVID-19. Assay: immunoSEQ multiplex PCR; the TCRdb copy retains only in-frame clones and omits some. The sample lists under 50,000 clones, approximately 83% occurring once. Source material: peripheral blood. The source is a man in his 70s with acute or convalescent COVID-19. Each CDR3 is given with its conserved first and last residue. Each record gives: J gene, V gene, D gene, clone size, CDR3 DNA, CDR3 protein. D genes are given only for firm matches. Part of the rows lack a size; the others show once, few, many or a class for expanded clones.

>TRBJ1-2|TRBV5-4|NA|once
TGTGCCAGCAGCTTGGCTGCGAACTATGGCTACACCTTC
CASSLAANYGYTF
>TRBJ2-1|TRBV25-1|TRBD2|once
TGTGCCAGCTCTGGACTAGCGGGTTTCAATGAGCAGTTCTTC
CASSGLAGFNEQFF
>TRBJ1-2|TRBV18|TRBD1|NA
TGTGCCAGCTCACCCGGGACAGAGAACTATGGCTACACCTTC
CASSPGTENYGYTF
>TRBJ1-6|TRBV3-1/TRBV3-2|TRBD1|NA
TGTGCCAGCAGCCACTCTCCGGGACAGGGGCCCCCTACTTGGGATTCACCCCTCCACTTT
CASSHSPGQGPPTWDSPLHF
>TRBJ1-4|TRBV28|NA|few
TGTGCCAGCAGTTTAAAACAGGGCAATGAAAAACTGTTTTTT
CASSLKQGNEKLFF
>TRBJ1-5|TRBV4-3|NA|NA
TGCGCCAGCAGCCCCAACAGGGAAGGACAGCCCCAGCATTTT
CASSPNREGQPQHF
>TRBJ1-2|TRBV19|NA|NA
TGTGCCAGTAGTATCGCGGACGGTGTCCCTCGAGGGGGCTACACCTTC
CASSIADGVPRGGYTF
>TRBJ1-1|TRBV4-2|NA|once
TGTGCCAGCAGCCAAGACCCAGGGGAACGGGGTGAAGCTTTCTTT
CASSQDPGERGEAFF
>TRBJ2-6|TRBV3-1/TRBV3-2|NA|medium-sized
TGTGCCAGCAGGACAGCCTCTGGGGCCAACGTCCTGACTTTC
CASRTASGANVLTF
>TRBJ2-1|TRBV18|TRBD1|NA
TGTGCCAGCTCACCCGGACAGGAGTACAATGAGCAGTTCTTC
CASSPGQEYNEQFF
>TRBJ1-2|TRBV19|TRBD1|NA
TGTGCCAGTAGTATAAACAGGGGAGGCTATGGCTACACCTTC
CASSINRGGYGYTF
>TRBJ2-2|TRBV19|NA|NA
TGTGCCAGTAGTTTCTCGAGAGGGAACACCGGGGAGCTGTTTTTT
CASSFSRGNTGELFF
>TRBJ2-7|TRBV7-8|TRBD1|NA
TGTGCCAGCAGTACAGGCAGGACGGGGGGACAGGGGGTCTACGAGCAGTACTTC
CASSTGRTGGQGVYEQYF
>TRBJ1-4|TRBV6-5|TRBD1|NA
TGTGCCAGCAGTCCCCGGACAGGGGTCAGGGGAAAACTGTTTTTT
CASSPRTGVRGKLFF
>TRBJ2-7|TRBV28|TRBD2|NA
TGTGCCACCCGGCGGGACGCGGGAGGGCTCTCCTACGAGCAGTACTTC
CATRRDAGGLSYEQYF
>TRBJ1-5|TRBV30|TRBD1|NA
TGTGCCTGGAGTCCGCGACAGGGAGGAACCCAGCATTTT
CAWSPRQGGTQHF
>TRBJ2-1|TRBV3-1/TRBV3-2|TRBD1|once
TGTGCCAGCAGCCAAGGTGGGACAGGGGCTCGGGATGAGCAGTTCTTC
CASSQGGTGARDEQFF
>TRBJ1-1|TRBV2|NA|NA
TGTGCCAGCGGGGGGGAAGCCAGCACTGAAGCTTTCTTT
CASGGEASTEAFF
>TRBJ1-6|TRBV6-5|NA|NA
TGTGCCAGTAGGGGACTGGGTGATTCACCCCTCCACTTT
CASRGLGDSPLHF
>TRBJ2-1|TRBV9|TRBD2|NA
TGTGCCAGCAGCGCTCCCCGGGGGGGAGATTTAGTTGAGCAGTTCTTC
CASSAPRGGDLVEQFF
>TRBJ2-2|TRBV27|TRBD1|NA
TGTGCCACCCCGGGACAGGGCTTCTTT
CATPGQGFF
>TRBJ2-4|TRBV11-2|TRBD2|NA
TGTGCCAGCAGCAAGGGACTAGAGAACATTCAGTACTTC
CASSKGLENIQYF
>TRBJ2-7|TRBV27|TRBD2|few
TGTGCCAGCAGTTCCTCCGGGACTAGCGGGTATACGAGGTACGAGCAGTACTTC
CASSSSGTSGYTRYEQYF
>TRBJ1-4|TRBV3-1/TRBV3-2|TRBD1|NA
TGTGCCAGCAGCCCGGACAGGGGTCGGAAACTGTTTTTT
CASSPDRGRKLFF
>TRBJ1-5|TRBV19|NA|NA
TGTGCCAGTACCACGGGGGTCAGTCGCAATCAGCCCCAGCATTTT
CASTTGVSRNQPQHF
>TRBJ1-6|TRBV11-3|NA|NA
TGTGCCAGCAGCTTTAGCTCCTATAATTCACCCCTCCACTTT
CASSFSSYNSPLHF
>TRBJ2-1|TRBV19|NA|once
TGTGCCAGTAGTATAGATCGGGAGCGCAATGAGCAGTTCTTC
CASSIDRERNEQFF
>TRBJ2-3|TRBV5-4|TRBD1|NA
TGTGCCAGCAGCCGCCCGTCCGGGACAGGCACAGATACGCAGTATTTT
CASSRPSGTGTDTQYF
>TRBJ2-2|TRBV7-9|TRBD2|NA
TGTGCCAGCAGCCTCGCGGGACTAGACAACGGGGAGCTGTTTTTT
CASSLAGLDNGELFF
>TRBJ1-4|TRBV4-3|NA|NA
TGCGCCAGCAGCCGAGATCCCGGACAGTTTAATGAAAAACTGTTTTTT
CASSRDPGQFNEKLFF
>TRBJ2-7|TRBV7-9|NA|NA
TGTGCCAGCAGCTCCTACCCGGGCCCAGACCAGGGGCAGTACTTC
CASSSYPGPDQGQYF
>TRBJ1-1|TRBV30|NA|few
TGTGCCTGGAGTGTACAAGTGAACACTGAAGCTTTCTTT
CAWSVQVNTEAFF
>TRBJ1-1|TRBV5-4|NA|NA
TGTGCCAGCAGCACGGCGGGGTCCAGAAAAGCTTTCTTT
CASSTAGSRKAFF
>TRBJ2-5|TRBV14|NA|NA
TGTGCCAGCAGCCAACCCTCGGCAGGAGAGACCCAGTACTTC
CASSQPSAGETQYF
>TRBJ2-6|TRBV4-2|TRBD1|NA
TGTGCCAGCAGCATTGGGACAGGCCCCTCTGGGGCCAACGTCCTGACTTTC
CASSIGTGPSGANVLTF
>TRBJ1-1|TRBV27|NA|NA
TGTGCCAGCGACCGAATCGGGGGGGGGAGTTATGCTGAAGCTTTCTTT
CASDRIGGGSYAEAFF
>TRBJ1-1|TRBV4-1|NA|NA
TGCGCCAGCAGCCGGGGGGAACCCCAAGCTTTCTTT
CASSRGEPQAFF
>TRBJ2-2|TRBV3-1/TRBV3-2|TRBD2|NA
TGTGCCAGCAGCCAGAGCGGAAGCGGGAGGGGTACCGGGGAGCTGTTTTTT
CASSQSGSGRGTGELFF
>TRBJ2-1|TRBV28|NA|NA
TGTGCCACGTGGCGGCCTCCCTCCTACAATGAGCAGTTCTTC
CATWRPPSYNEQFF
>TRBJ1-1|TRBV10-2|NA|NA
TGCGCCAGCAGCTCAGGGAACACTGAAGCTTTCTTT
CASSSGNTEAFF
>TRBJ1-2|TRBV5-1|TRBD1|NA
TGCGCCAGCAGCTCAAATCCCGGGACAGGCTATGGCTACACCTTC
CASSSNPGTGYGYTF
>TRBJ1-6|TRBV27|TRBD1|NA
TGTGCCAGCAGTTTGAGACAGGGGCGGCTTTCACCCCTCCACTTT
CASSLRQGRLSPLHF
>TRBJ1-2|TRBV5-6|TRBD1|NA
TGTGCCAGCAGCCCACCGGGACAGGGAAACTATGGCTACACCTTC
CASSPPGQGNYGYTF
>TRBJ1-1|TRBV3-1/TRBV3-2|NA|few
TGTGCCAGCAGCCAAGTCCAGGGTAGGGACACTGAAGCTTTCTTT
CASSQVQGRDTEAFF
>TRBJ1-6|TRBV5-1|NA|NA
TGCGCCAGCAGCTTGAGTCCAGGGAATAATTCACCCCTCCACTTT
CASSLSPGNNSPLHF
>TRBJ2-5|TRBV27|TRBD2|NA
TGTGCCAGCAAATGGACGGGAGGAGAGACCCAGTACTTC
CASKWTGGETQYF
>TRBJ1-4|TRBV2|NA|NA
TGTGCCAGCAGTTATATGGACGCGGGCACGAATGAAAAACTGTTTTTT
CASSYMDAGTNEKLFF
>TRBJ1-6|TRBV7-9|TRBD1|NA
TGTGCCAGCAGCTTTGGGACAGAGAATTCACCCCTCCACTTT
CASSFGTENSPLHF
>TRBJ1-5|TRBV4-2|NA|NA
TGTGCCAGCAGCCCCCAGAGGGGGGGAGGTAGCAATCAGCCCCAGCATTTT
CASSPQRGGGSNQPQHF
>TRBJ2-1|TRBV3-1/TRBV3-2|TRBD2|NA
TGTGCCAGCAGCCAAGATACTAGCGGGGATGAGCAGTTCTTC
CASSQDTSGDEQFF
>TRBJ2-3|TRBV5-1|NA|NA
TGCGCCAGCAGTTCGGGACTTCCTATGGGTACGCAGTATTTT
CASSSGLPMGTQYF
>TRBJ1-1|TRBV7-6|NA|NA
TGTGCCAGCAGCCCCAGGGCACGCCACACTGAAGCTTTCTTT
CASSPRARHTEAFF
>TRBJ1-5|TRBV7-2|NA|NA
TGTGCCAGCAGCTTAGGGCAAAACAATCAGCCCCAGCATTTT
CASSLGQNNQPQHF
>TRBJ2-5|TRBV5-1|NA|NA
TGCGCCAGCAGCTTTACTCAAGAGACCCAGTACTTC
CASSFTQETQYF
>TRBJ2-5|TRBV4-2|NA|NA
TGTGCCAGCAGCCAAGATACAGGTTTTCTAAGGGAGACCCAGTACTTC
CASSQDTGFLRETQYF